This paragraph covers one T cell receptor beta chain sequence. Only a few counts were recorded for this clone. Its antigen is currently not known. Per-nucleotide qualities are absent, and no much larger clonotype sits a single base away. Libraries were prepared through the immunoSEQ multiplex PCR assay. On the study's bioinformatics: A statistical classification framework was developed to diagnose cytomegalovirus status using the catalog of TCR beta chain sequences. In its TCRdb copy, this immuneACCESS table keeps in-frame sequences only and misses some clones. Where compared with another copy, unresolved V genes explain less than half of these, and the others have no known cause. V, J and clone size were drawn from that table, and D and trimming were deduced from the DNA. The sample yields approximately 120,000 clones; 89% were counted once. The top ten constitute 2% to 2.5% of the sample. Separate from the roughly 650-subject first cohort, the validation cohort of 90 to 150 subjects was the group to which the donors belonged.

The sample belongs to a study of cytomegalovirus exposure and HLA in healthy donors (dated by TCRdb to 2016 to 2017). In the study overall: A later analysis indicated that the 100 to 150 validation repertoires were generated on the platform also employed for the roughly 730 repertoires of the first cohort. The study aimed to test whether signatures of past pathogen exposure could be identified by cataloging public T cell receptors. Along with the roughly 670-subject first cohort, a separate validation cohort of over a hundred different subjects was used. To predict cytomegalovirus infection status, the study brought together high-throughput TCR immunosequencing, statistical association of individual TCRs with disease status, and machine learning. Study-level results and caveats: In a later analysis, TCRs clustered in the first cohort were found to also tend to co-occur in the approximately 110 validation repertoires, with approximately 95% of cluster scores above 0. Most TCR sequences were seen in very few donors, while some public TCRs were found in many individuals. In vitro tests confirmed that a few of the cytomegalovirus-associated TCR beta chains recognize cytomegalovirus antigens. In the study, some 180 TCR beta chains were listed as associated with cytomegalovirus. According to the authors, the approach could potentially be generalized to other disease states and immunological phenotypes. A later analysis had no HLA typing for the validation cohort, so co-occurrence there was scored across all 130 or so repertoires. The classifier was reported to diagnose cytomegalovirus status with high specificity and sensitivity in both the original cohort and the validation cohort.

The germline V gene sets CDR1 to SGHRS and CDR2 to YFSETQ. Ends trimmed: V by 5 bases, J by 0 bases; bases unmatched to a gene: 2. The CDR3 sequence holds 13 residues, the cysteine and phenylalanine included. The entry retains the CDR3 DNA only, 39 bases that are in frame from base 1. The sequenced sample was PBMCs. The sequence links TRBV5-1 to TRBJ2-7, with 7 bases matching TRBD2. The source is a woman aged 18-30 years in good health and CMV-seronegative. This receptor carries the CDR3 CASRLAASYEQYF. The nucleotide sequence is given as TGCGCCAGCAGGCTAGCGGCCTCCTACGAGCAGTACTTC.